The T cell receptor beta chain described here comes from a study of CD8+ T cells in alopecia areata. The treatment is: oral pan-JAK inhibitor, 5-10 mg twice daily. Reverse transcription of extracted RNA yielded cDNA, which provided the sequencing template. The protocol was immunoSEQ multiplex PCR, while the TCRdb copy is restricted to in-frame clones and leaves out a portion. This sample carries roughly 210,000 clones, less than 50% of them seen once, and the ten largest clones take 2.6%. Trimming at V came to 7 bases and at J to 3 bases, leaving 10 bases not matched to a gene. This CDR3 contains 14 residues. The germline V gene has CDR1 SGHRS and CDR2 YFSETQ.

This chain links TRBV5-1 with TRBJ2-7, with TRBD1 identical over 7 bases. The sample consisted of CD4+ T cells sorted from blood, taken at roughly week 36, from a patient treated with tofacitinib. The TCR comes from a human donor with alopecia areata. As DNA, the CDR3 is TGCGCCAGCGCTAACACAGGGGCCGTCTACGAGCAGTACTTC. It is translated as CASANTGAVYEQYF.